The source of this TCR beta chain is a study of Ad26.COV2.S vaccination and SARS-CoV-2 variants. Points from the study as a whole: Analytic work on TCR breadth and depth might have understated the full extent of total T cell responses. The authors reported substantial breadth in spike-specific CD8+ and CD4+ T cell responses after vaccination.

The treatment denotes: roughly 20 received Ad26.COV2.S at low or high dose, single or two shots; about five received placebo; per-sample allocation not given. Sampling occurred on day 63 after the first vaccine or placebo injection. Worth noting for this clone: Its antigen remains unknown.

Sequencing used immunoSEQ multiplex PCR; TCRdb keeps in-frame clones, though not all of them. Of around 340,000 clones in the sample, about 89% were seen once. J gave up 6 bases and V 1 base, and 12 bases lay outside the gene matches. The CDR3 loop spans 18 amino acids. Germline assignment: CDR1 SGHVS and CDR2 FQNEAQ. The sequence came from a person aged 18-60 years who received the Ad26.COV2.S COVID-19 vaccine or a placebo. V usage is TRBV7-8 and J usage is TRBJ2-2; 9 positions match TRBD2. The sequencing here drew on peripheral blood, taken in a trial of Ad26.COV2.S vaccine versus placebo. The DNA of the CDR3 is TGTGCCAGCAGCTTAGTTGTAGCGGGAGTCAGAAAGGCCGGGGAGCTGTTTTTT. Protein product: CASSLVVAGVRKAGELFF.